These T cell receptor beta chains were read from a single sample in a study of CD8 T cells in ankylosing spondylitis. TCRdb re-derived calls from the 5' RACE reads in MiXCR, one entry per CDR3 protein. In the table there are 200,000 to 250,000 distinct CDR3 sequences, approximately 8.4% of which are singletons. Sequencing input: blood, either unsorted or a sorted T cell fraction (not recorded which). These receptor sequences come from a female donor with ankylosing spondylitis or in good health (not recorded which). Each CDR3 is given with its conserved first and last residue.

V	J	CDR3
TRBV10-3	TRBJ1-3	CAISGNTGGRGGNTIYF
TRBV24-1	TRBJ2-1	CATRDRSSSYNEQFF
TRBV4-3	TRBJ1-1	CASSQDQPTNTEAFF
TRBV9	TRBJ2-1	CASSSFSGLAYNEQFF
TRBV7-9	TRBJ1-1	CASSLTTGGWNTEAFF
TRBV4-2	TRBJ2-1	CASSPAAGGLNEQFF
TRBV7-2	TRBJ2-2	CASRMGSGELFF
TRBV3-1	TRBJ1-4	CASSPTARLYATNEKLFF
TRBV6-2/TRBV6-3	TRBJ1-2	CASSYTSTGLLLTNYGYTF
TRBV2	TRBJ2-7	CASRKLGSGFSYEQYF
TRBV20-1	TRBJ1-2	CCATTLFPGTGEGYTF
TRBV5-1	TRBJ1-5	CASSLYQGISSPSNQPQHF
TRBV7-2	TRBJ2-2	CASSLTGDEDTGELFF
TRBV4-1	TRBJ2-2	CASSQVGLPGELFF
TRBV9	TRBJ2-1	CASSVEPSYNEQFF
TRBV20-1	TRBJ2-3	CSATPPGGRSDTQYF
TRBV6-5	TRBJ2-3	CASSYSGTSSDTQYF
TRBV7-3	TRBJ1-4	CASSPAYLKNEKLFF
TRBV13	TRBJ2-1	CASSFTGLNPYNEQFF
TRBV7-8	TRBJ2-1	CASSFKLGTPYNEQFF
TRBV7-9	TRBJ1-6	CASSLESSYNSPLHF
TRBV7-2	TRBJ2-3	CASSLAPSGRGTDTQYF
TRBV19	TRBJ1-5	CATGPMSNQPQHF
TRBV7-2	TRBJ2-5	CASSALGGWETQYF
TRBV7-2	TRBJ2-3	CASSSPPISDTQYF
TRBV10-3	TRBJ2-1	CAIKGENEQFF
TRBV5-1	TRBJ2-3	CASSLRSGSTDTQYF
TRBV7-2	TRBJ2-1	CASSPISGGNNEQFF
TRBV7-9	TRBJ1-6	CASSSGGTPLHF
TRBV12-3/TRBV12-4	TRBJ1-1	CASSLGGPEAFF
TRBV14	TRBJ1-2	CASSFDSYYGYTF
TRBV15	TRBJ2-1	CATTQGVRGSNEQFF
TRBV12-3/TRBV12-4	TRBJ2-2	CASTGETGAINTGELFF
TRBV6-1	TRBJ2-6	CASSGGMTSGANVLTF
TRBV2	TRBJ2-7	CASRRTGYAQYF
TRBV6-1	TRBJ1-1	CASRWDRVESTEAFF
TRBV25-1	TRBJ2-1	CASGGRGLYNEQFF
TRBV7-8	TRBJ2-7	CASSFGGEREATSSYEQYF
TRBV6-1	TRBJ1-4	CASSVYRGDEKLFF
TRBV10-2	TRBJ2-7	CASRARSNSYEQYF
TRBV6-2/TRBV6-3	TRBJ2-3	CASSYSTGGESTTDTQYF
TRBV9	TRBJ2-1	CASSATSGNEQFF
TRBV6-5	TRBJ1-2	CASSYGAVGRGYGYTF
TRBV6-2/TRBV6-3	TRBJ2-6	CASSPGGAGANVLTF
TRBV7-2	TRBJ2-1	CASSVRQGVGHEQFF
TRBV12-3/TRBV12-4	TRBJ1-1	CASSPGRGIAEAFF
TRBV4-3	TRBJ2-2	CASSQGTPNTGELFF
TRBV6-6	TRBJ2-7	CASSSTRDEQYF
TRBV20-1	TRBJ2-1	CSAVRQTWRRSLDGDEQFF
TRBV20-1	TRBJ2-5	CSARGGNVGETQYF
TRBV6-5	TRBJ1-2	CASSYGGANYGYTF
TRBV4-2	TRBJ1-1	CASSPTNGMDGTEAFF
TRBV4-3	TRBJ1-1	CASSQGAGGTEAFF
TRBV29-1	TRBJ1-4	CSVEVGGRTNEKLFF
TRBV20-1	TRBJ2-7	CSASHALGLASSYEQYF
TRBV27	TRBJ2-7	CASSLKGSVGGYYEQYF